One and the same sample provided the 2 T cell receptor beta chains below, sequenced in a study of response to subunit inactivated influenza vaccine. TCRdb fed the RT-PCR reads into MiXCR, producing one record per CDR3 protein. The repertoire includes 550,000 to 650,000 distinct CDR3 sequences, roughly 12% of them detected once, and about 9.4% sits in the top ten. The input for sequencing was PBMCs from blood, taken on the day of vaccination. These receptors all come from a man aged 45-65 years who received an inactivated influenza vaccine.

This clonotype has ten or more counts. The CDR3 sequence: CSVVPTYNEQFF. Written as DNA, the CDR3 is TGCAGCGTTGTTCCAACCTACAATGAGCAGTTCTTC. The chain has TRBV29-1 and TRBJ2-1, with D hard to call. The CDR3 loop spans 12 amino acids. The germline V gene encodes CDR1 SQVTM and CDR2 ANQGSEA. The ends were cut back, 4 bases at V and 2 bases at J, with 6 bases in the middle.

The sample holds a few counts of this clonotype. This sequence joins TRBV20-1 and TRBJ1-1, with 7 bases matching TRBD1. Germline loops: CDR1 DFQATT, CDR2 SNEGSKA (reference sequence). CDR3 length: 14 amino acids. V was pared by 1 base and J by 4 bases, with 6 bases of the junction left unmatched. In DNA, the CDR3 is TGCAGTGCTAGAGGGGTTTACAGGGGCACTGAAGCTTTCTTT. Its translation is CSARGVYRGTEAFF.